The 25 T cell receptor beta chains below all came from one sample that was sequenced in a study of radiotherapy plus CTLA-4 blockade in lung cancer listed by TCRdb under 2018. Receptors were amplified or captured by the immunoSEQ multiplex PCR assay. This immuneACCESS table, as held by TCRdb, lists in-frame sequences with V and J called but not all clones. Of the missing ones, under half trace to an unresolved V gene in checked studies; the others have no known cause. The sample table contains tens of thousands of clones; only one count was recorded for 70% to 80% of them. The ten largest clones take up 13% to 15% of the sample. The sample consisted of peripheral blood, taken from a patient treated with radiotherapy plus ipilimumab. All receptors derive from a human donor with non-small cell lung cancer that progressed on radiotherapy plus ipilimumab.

The CDR3 DNA follows: TGTGCCAGCAGCGGACTTATCCGCTCTGGAAACACCATATATTTT. As protein: CASSGLIRSGNTIYF. The V and J genes are TRBV2 and TRBJ1-3, with D uncertain. V gave up 6 bases and J gave up 0 bases, with 12 bases separating them. This CDR3 is built from 15 residues. CDR1 is SNHLY, CDR2 FYNNEI, per germline.

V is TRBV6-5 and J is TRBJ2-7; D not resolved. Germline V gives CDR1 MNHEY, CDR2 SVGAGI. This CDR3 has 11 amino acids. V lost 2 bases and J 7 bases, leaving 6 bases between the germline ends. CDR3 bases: TGTGCCAGCAGTTACAAAAGAGAGCAGTACTTC. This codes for CASSYKREQYF.

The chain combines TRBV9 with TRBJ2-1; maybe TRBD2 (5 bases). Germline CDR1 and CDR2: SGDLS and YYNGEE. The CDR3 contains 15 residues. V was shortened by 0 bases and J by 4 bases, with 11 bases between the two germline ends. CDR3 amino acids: CASSVGAGTYNEQFF. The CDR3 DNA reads TGTGCCAGCAGCGTAGGCGCGGGTACTTACAATGAGCAGTTCTTC.

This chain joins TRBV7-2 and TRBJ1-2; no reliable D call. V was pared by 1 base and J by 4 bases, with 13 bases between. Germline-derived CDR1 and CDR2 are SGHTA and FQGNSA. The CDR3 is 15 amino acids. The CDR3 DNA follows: TGTGCCAGCAGCTTAGGGGCAGGACCACTCTATGGCTACACCTTC. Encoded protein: CASSLGAGPLYGYTF.

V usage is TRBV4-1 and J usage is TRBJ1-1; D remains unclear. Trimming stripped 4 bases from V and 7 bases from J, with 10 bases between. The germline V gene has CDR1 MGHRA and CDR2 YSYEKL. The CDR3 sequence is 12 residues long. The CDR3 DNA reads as TGCGCCAGCAGCCCCCGTCACAGTGAAGCTTTCTTT. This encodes CASSPRHSEAFF.

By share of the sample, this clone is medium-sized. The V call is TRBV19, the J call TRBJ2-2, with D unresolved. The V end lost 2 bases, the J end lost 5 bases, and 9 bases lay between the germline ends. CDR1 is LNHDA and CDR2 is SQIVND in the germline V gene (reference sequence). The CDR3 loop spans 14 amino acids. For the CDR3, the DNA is TGTGCCAGTAGTATAAGACACCCAACCGGGGAGCTGTTTTTT. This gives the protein CASSIRHPTGELFF.

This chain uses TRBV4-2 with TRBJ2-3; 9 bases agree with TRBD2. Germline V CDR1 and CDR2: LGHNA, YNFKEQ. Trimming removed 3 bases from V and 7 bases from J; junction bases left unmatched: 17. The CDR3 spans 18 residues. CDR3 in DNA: TGTGCCAGCAGCCAGTCGGGGCAAACTAGCGGGCTGGGAAATACGCAGTATTTT. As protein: CASSQSGQTSGLGNTQYF.

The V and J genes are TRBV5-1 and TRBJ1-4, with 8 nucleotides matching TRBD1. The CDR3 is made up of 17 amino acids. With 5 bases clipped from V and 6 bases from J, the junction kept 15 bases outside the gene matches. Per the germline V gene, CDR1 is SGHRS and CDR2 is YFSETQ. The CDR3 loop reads CASRPLPGQGADEKLFF. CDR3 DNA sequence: TGCGCCAGCAGACCACTTCCCGGTCAGGGGGCGGATGAAAAACTGTTTTTT.

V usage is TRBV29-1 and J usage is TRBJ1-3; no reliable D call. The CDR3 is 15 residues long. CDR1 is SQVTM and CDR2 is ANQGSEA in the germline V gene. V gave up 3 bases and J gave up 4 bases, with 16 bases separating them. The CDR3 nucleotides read TGCAGCGTTGACACCACAGCTAACCTCGGAAACACCATATATTTT. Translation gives CSVDTTANLGNTIYF.

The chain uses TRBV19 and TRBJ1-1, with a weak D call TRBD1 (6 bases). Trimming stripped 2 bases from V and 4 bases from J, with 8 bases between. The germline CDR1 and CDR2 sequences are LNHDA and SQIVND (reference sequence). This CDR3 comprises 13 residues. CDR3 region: CASSIQGRTEAFF. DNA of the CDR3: TGTGCCAGTAGTATACAGGGGCGCACTGAAGCTTTCTTT. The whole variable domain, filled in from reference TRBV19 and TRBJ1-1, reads DGGITQSPKYLFRKEGQNVTLSCEQNLNHDAMYWYRQDPGQGLRLIYYSQIVNDFQKGDIAEGYSVSREKKESFPLTVTSAQKNPTAFYLCASSIQGRTEAFFGQGTRLTVV.

The CDR3 spells CASSLEASGRAYNEQFF. The CDR3 DNA reads TGTGCCAGCAGCTTAGAGGCTAGCGGGAGGGCCTACAATGAGCAGTTCTTC. The genes are TRBV7-6 and TRBJ2-1; TRBD2 matches at 12 bases. J was trimmed by 2 bases and V by 1 base; bases with no gene match: 3. The CDR3 length is 17 residues. Germline V gives CDR1 SGHVS, CDR2 FNYEAQ. Variable domain in full (rest from reference TRBV7-6 and TRBJ2-1): GAGVSQSPRYKVTKRGQDVALRCDPISGHVSLYWYRQALGQGPEFLTYFNYEAQQDKSGLPNDRFSAERPEGSISTLTIQRTEQRDSAMYRCASSLEASGRAYNEQFFGPGTRLTVL.

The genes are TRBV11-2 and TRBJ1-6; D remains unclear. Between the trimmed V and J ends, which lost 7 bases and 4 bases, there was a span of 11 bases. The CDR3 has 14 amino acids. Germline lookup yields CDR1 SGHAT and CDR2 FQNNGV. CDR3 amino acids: CASTARNYNSPLHF. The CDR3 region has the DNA TGTGCCAGCACCGCCCGAAATTATAATTCACCCCTCCACTTT.

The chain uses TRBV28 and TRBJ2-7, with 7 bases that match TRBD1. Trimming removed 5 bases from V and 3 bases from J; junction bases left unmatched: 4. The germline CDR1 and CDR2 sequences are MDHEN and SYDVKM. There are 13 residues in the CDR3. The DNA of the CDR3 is TGTGCCAGCAGTAACAGGGGCCACTACGAGCAGTACTTC. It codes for CASSNRGHYEQYF.

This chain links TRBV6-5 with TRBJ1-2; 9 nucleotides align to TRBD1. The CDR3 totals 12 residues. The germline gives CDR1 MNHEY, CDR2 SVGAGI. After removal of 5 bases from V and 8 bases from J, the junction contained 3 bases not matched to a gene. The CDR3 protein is CASSRQGDGYTF. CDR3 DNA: TGTGCCAGCAGTCGACAGGGGGACGGCTACACCTTC.

Here the CDR3 reads CASSPPSGAPAEQYF. The CDR3 coding sequence is TGTGCCAGCTCACCACCGTCCGGGGCCCCTGCCGAGCAGTACTTC. V gene TRBV18 combines with J gene TRBJ2-7; D is possibly TRBD1 or TRBD2 (5 bases each). Germline V lookup: CDR1 KGHSH, CDR2 LQKENI. V gave up 0 bases and J gave up 6 bases, with 15 bases separating them. This CDR3 comprises 15 residues.

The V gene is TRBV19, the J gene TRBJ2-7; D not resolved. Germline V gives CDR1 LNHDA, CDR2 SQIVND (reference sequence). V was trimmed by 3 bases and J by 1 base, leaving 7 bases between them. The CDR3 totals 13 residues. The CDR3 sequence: CASSIWGSYEQYF. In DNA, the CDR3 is TGTGCCAGTAGTATTTGGGGTTCCTACGAGCAGTACTTC.

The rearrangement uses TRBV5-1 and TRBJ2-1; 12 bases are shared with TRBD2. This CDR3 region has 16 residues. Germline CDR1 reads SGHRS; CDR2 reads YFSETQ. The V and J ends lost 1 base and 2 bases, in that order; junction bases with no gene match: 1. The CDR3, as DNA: TGCGCCAGCAGCTTGCGGACTAGCGGGGCCTACAATGAGCAGTTCTTC. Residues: CASSLRTSGAYNEQFF.

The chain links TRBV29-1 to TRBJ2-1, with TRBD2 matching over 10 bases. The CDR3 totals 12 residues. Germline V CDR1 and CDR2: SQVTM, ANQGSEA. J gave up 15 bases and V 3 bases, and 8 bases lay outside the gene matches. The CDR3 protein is CSVEGLAGEVFF. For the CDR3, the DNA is TGCAGCGTTGAGGGGCTAGCGGGAGAGGTGTTCTTC.

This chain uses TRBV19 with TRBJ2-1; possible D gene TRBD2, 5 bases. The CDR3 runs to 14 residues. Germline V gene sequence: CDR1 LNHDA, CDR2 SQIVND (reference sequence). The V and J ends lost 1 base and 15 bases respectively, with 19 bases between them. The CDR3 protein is CASSIGPGAGNLFF. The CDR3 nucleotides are TGTGCCAGTAGTATAGGGCCCGGCGCGGGCAATCTGTTCTTC.

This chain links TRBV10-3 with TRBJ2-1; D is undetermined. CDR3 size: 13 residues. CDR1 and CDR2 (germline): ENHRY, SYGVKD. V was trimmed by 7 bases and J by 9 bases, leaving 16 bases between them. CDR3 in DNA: TGTGCCATCACTCGCCAATTAGGTGGTGAGCAGTTCTTC. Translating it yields CAITRQLGGEQFF.

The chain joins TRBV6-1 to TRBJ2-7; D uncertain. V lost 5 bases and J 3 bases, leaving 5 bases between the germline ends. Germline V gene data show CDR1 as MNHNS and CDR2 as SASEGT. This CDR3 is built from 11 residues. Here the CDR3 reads CASSRDYEQYF. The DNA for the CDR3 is TGTGCCAGCAGTCGCGACTACGAGCAGTACTTC.

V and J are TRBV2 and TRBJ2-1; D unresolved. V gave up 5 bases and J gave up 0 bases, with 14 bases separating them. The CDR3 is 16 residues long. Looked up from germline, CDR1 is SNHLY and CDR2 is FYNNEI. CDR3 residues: CASSIIPQSSYNEQFF. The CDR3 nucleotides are TGTGCCAGCAGTATTATTCCTCAGAGCTCCTACAATGAGCAGTTCTTC.

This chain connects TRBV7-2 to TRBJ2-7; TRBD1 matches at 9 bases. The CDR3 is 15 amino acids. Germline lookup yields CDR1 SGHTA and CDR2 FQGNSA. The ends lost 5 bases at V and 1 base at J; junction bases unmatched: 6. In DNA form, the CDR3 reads TGTGCCAGCAGCGTCTCCGGGACAGGGTCCTACGAGCAGTACTTC. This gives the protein CASSVSGTGSYEQYF.

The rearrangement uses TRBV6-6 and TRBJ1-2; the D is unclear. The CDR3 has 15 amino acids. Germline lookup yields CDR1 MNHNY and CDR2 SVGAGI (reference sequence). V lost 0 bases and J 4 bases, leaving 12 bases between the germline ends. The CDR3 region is CASSYSSFNSYGYTF. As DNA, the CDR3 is TGTGCCAGCAGTTACTCTAGCTTTAATAGCTATGGCTACACCTTC.

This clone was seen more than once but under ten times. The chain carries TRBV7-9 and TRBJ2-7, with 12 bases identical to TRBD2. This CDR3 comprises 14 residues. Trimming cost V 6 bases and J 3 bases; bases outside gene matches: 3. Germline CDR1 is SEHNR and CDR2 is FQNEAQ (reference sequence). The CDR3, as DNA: TGTGCCAGCAGACTAGCGGGGGGAAACTACGAGCAGTACTTC. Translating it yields CASRLAGGNYEQYF.